A single sample is the source of the 15 T cell receptor beta chains below, sequenced in a study of blood T cell repertoires in COVID-19 (dated by TCRdb to 2019 to 2021). Library generation was performed with the immunoSEQ multiplex PCR assay. This is the immuneACCESS table as TCRdb keeps it, with only in-frame sequences that have V and J called. A part of the clones is gone; compared with another copy, unresolved V genes explain less than half, and the rest is unexplained. In all, the sample holds over 100,000 clones, and over 80% of those were seen once. The ten top clones hold 0.8% to 0.9% of the sample. The sequenced sample was peripheral blood. Every receptor here comes from a woman in her 70s with acute or convalescent COVID-19.

The chain has TRBV2 and TRBJ2-4; unclear D gene. Germline V CDR1 and CDR2: SNHLY, FYNNEI. The length of the CDR3 is 15 residues. Trimming cost V 3 bases and J 3 bases, with 12 bases left between them. CDR3 bases: TGTGCCAGCAGTGACGTGGAGTTTGGCAAAAACATTCAGTACTTC. This codes for CASSDVEFGKNIQYF.

This clone showed up just a few times. The rearrangement uses TRBV2 and TRBJ2-1, with a possible D match to TRBD2 (5 bases). The CDR3 extends over 12 amino acids. Germline CDR1 SNHLY, CDR2 FYNNEI. The ends were cut back, 3 bases at V and 9 bases at J, with 9 bases in the middle. The CDR3 reads CASSEGRGEQFF. The CDR3 DNA follows: TGTGCCAGCAGTGAGGGGAGAGGTGAGCAGTTCTTC.

The chain is built from TRBV19 and TRBJ1-4; D unresolved. Germline CDR1 is LNHDA and CDR2 is SQIVND (reference sequence). The CDR3 has 13 residues. V gave up 9 bases and J gave up 4 bases, with 12 bases separating them. For the CDR3, the DNA is TGTGCCAGCCACCCCCAGTTTAATGAAAAACTGTTTTTT. It encodes CASHPQFNEKLFF.

This chain joins TRBV9 and TRBJ1-1; no firm D call. Germline-derived CDR1 and CDR2 are SGDLS and YYNGEE. V lost 0 bases and J 3 bases, leaving 6 bases between the germline ends. This CDR3 has 13 amino acids. This CDR3 is CASSVDSDTEAFF. The CDR3, as DNA: TGTGCCAGCAGCGTAGATTCCGACACTGAAGCTTTCTTT.

The chain recombines TRBV7-9 with TRBJ2-5; TRBD2 matches 9 bases. Trimming at V came to 2 bases and at J to 3 bases, leaving 10 bases not matched to a gene. CDR1 SEHNR and CDR2 FQNEAQ come from the germline V gene (reference sequence). CDR3 size: 17 residues. CDR3 DNA sequence: TGTGCCAGCAGCTTAAACTCCGGGACTAGCAGGGAAGAGACCCAGTACTTC. Encoded protein: CASSLNSGTSREETQYF. Based on the CDR3 plus reference TRBV7-9 and TRBJ2-5, the full variable domain is DTGVSQNPRHKITKRGQNVTFRCDPISEHNRLYWYRQTLGQGPEFLTYFQNEAQLEKSRLLSDRFSAERPKGSFSTLEIQRTEQGDSAMYLCASSLNSGTSREETQYFGPGTRLLVL.

The chain carries TRBV6-5 and TRBJ1-4; D is perhaps TRBD1 (6 bases). Trimming cost V 4 bases and J 6 bases, with 9 bases left between them. Per germline, CDR1 MNHEY and CDR2 SVGAGI. This CDR3 spans 13 amino acids. CDR3 residues: CASSSAGDEKLFF. As DNA, the CDR3 is TGTGCCAGCAGTTCGGCAGGGGATGAAAAACTGTTTTTT.

The chain combines TRBV20-1 with TRBJ1-2; the D gene is possibly TRBD1 (6 bases). The V end lost 3 bases, the J end lost 4 bases, and 6 bases lay between the germline ends. The length of the CDR3 is 11 residues. Germline CDR1 and CDR2: DFQATT and SNEGSKA (reference sequence). CDR3 in amino acids: CSARGAYGYTF. CDR3 bases: TGCAGTGCTAGGGGGGCCTATGGCTACACCTTC.

The chain links TRBV7-3 to TRBJ2-1, with a tentative D call TRBD2 (6 bases). With 5 bases removed from V and 3 bases from J, the gap between germline ends came to 11 bases. The germline V gene encodes CDR1 SGHTA and CDR2 FQGTGA. The CDR3 sequence is 14 residues long. Written as DNA, the CDR3 is TGTGCCAGCAGCCCGGGAGAATTCTACAATGAGCAGTTCTTC. This translates into CASSPGEFYNEQFF. The full variable domain, its missing parts supplied by reference TRBV7-3 and TRBJ2-1, is GAGVSQTPSNKVTEKGKYVELRCDPISGHTALYWYRQSLGQGPEFLIYFQGTGAADDSGLPNDRFFAVRPEGSVSTLKIQRTERGDSAVYLCASSPGEFYNEQFFGPGTRLTVL.

As concerns this clone: The sample holds other DNA sequences that translate to the same CDR3. The J gene is TRBJ1-3, the V gene TRBV6-1; 9 bases are shared with TRBD1. V shed 0 bases, J shed 4 bases, and the junction held 4 bases outside the gene matches. Germline CDR1 is MNHNS and CDR2 is SASEGT. The CDR3 contains 16 residues. The CDR3 is CASSEAGTGSGNTIYF. Here the CDR3 DNA reads TGTGCCAGCAGTGAAGCAGGGACAGGGAGCGGAAACACCATATATTTT.

This chain joins TRBV29-1 and TRBJ1-4; TRBD1 matches at 7 bases. J lost 8 bases, V lost 4 bases, and 13 bases had no gene match. Germline CDR1 SQVTM, CDR2 ANQGSEA. This CDR3 has 15 amino acids. CDR3 loop: CSVALAGGSGEKLFF. The CDR3 nucleotides are TGCAGCGTTGCCCTGGCAGGGGGGTCGGGGGAAAAACTGTTTTTT.

The chain couples TRBV29-1 to TRBJ2-3; D is ambiguous. Germline V gives CDR1 SQVTM, CDR2 ANQGSEA. The germline V and J ends were trimmed by 4 bases and 3 bases, with 11 bases remaining between them. The CDR3 runs 13 residues. The CDR3 DNA reads as TGCAGCGTTGCGGAGTACCGGACAGATACGCAGTATTTT. This codes for CSVAEYRTDTQYF.

The chain carries TRBV15 and TRBJ2-3; 8 bases align to TRBD2. The CDR3 has 16 amino acids. With V trimmed by 0 bases and J by 4 bases, 6 bases remained unmatched. CDR1 and CDR2 from the germline V gene are LNHNV and YYDKDF (reference sequence). CDR3 sequence (DNA): TGTGCCACCAGCAGAGATGGAGCGGGAGCGGCAGATACGCAGTATTTT. Its translation: CATSRDGAGAADTQYF.

The chain combines TRBV29-1 with TRBJ2-1; D might be TRBD1 (5 bases). The CDR3 length is 11 residues. CDR1 SQVTM and CDR2 ANQGSEA come from the germline V gene. Trimming stripped 6 bases from V and 7 bases from J, with 10 bases between. The CDR3: CSVVPGNEQFF. The CDR3 DNA sequence: TGCAGCGTCGTCCCAGGGAATGAGCAGTTCTTC.

This chain uses TRBV21-1 with TRBJ1-1; the table's TRBD1 call for D was not verified on the DNA. TRBV21-1 is marked as a pseudogene. The length of the CDR3 is 17 residues. For the CDR3, the DNA is TGTGCCAGCAGCGTACCCGGGACAGGGGGGAAGAACACTGAAGCTTTCTTT. As protein: CASSVPGTGGKNTEAFF.

This clone was detected only a few times. The chain couples TRBV15 to TRBJ1-1; D is unresolved. Trimming removed 5 bases at V and 4 bases at J, with 17 bases between. In germline, CDR1 is LNHNV, CDR2 YYDKDF (reference sequence). The CDR3 is 15 amino acids. CDR3 bases: TGTGCCACCAGCGACCCGAGCGCTCGGGGCACTGAAGCTTTCTTT. It encodes CATSDPSARGTEAFF.